The clone carrying this TCR beta chain was seen at least ten times. Its cognate antigen is unknown. Blood bank volunteers in Maryland, USA, served as healthy controls. This specimen belongs to a study of neurological immune-mediated disorders. Study-wide results and limits: While HTLV-1-associated myelopathy showed the greatest TCR clonal expansion, multiple sclerosis showed the least, falling below healthy controls.

Germline trimming cut 4 bases from V and 8 bases from J; bases unmatched to any gene: 5. The CDR3 has 13 amino acids. cDNA synthesis was performed by 5'RACE with 10-nucleotide random UMIs. TCRdb re-derived calls from the 5' RACE reads in MiXCR, one entry per CDR3 protein. The sample holds roughly 80,000 distinct CDR3 sequences; approximately 10% are singletons and the top ten take 1.5% to 2%. This chain joins TRBV12-3 or TRBV12-4 and TRBJ1-2; 9 bases line up with TRBD1. The material sequenced was PBMCs. This clonotype originated in a man in his fifties in good health. CDR3 nucleotide sequence: TGTGCCAGCAGTTGGGACAGGGAATTAGGCTACACCTTC. Translating it yields CASSWDRELGYTF.